A selection of T cell receptor beta chains follows, all from one sample in a study of OX40 agonist ivuxolimab in advanced cancers. Clones were sequenced by immunoSEQ multiplex PCR, and TCRdb holds only the in-frame ones, with some missing. The table lists 85,000 to 90,000 clones, 80% to 95% of them singletons. Sequencing was performed on CD4+ or CD8+ T cells sorted from blood, taken in a trial of the OX40 agonist ivuxolimab. These receptors were taken from an adult with an advanced solid tumor such as melanoma, head and neck, liver or kidney cancer. CDR3s include the opening cysteine and the closing phenylalanine or tryptophan. The D gene is left open where the match is weak. Part of the rows lack a size; the others show once, few, many or a class for expanded clones.

medium-sized	TRBV28	TRBJ1-2	16	TRBD1	CASSSTGVGPNYGYTF	TGTGCCAGCAGTTCGACAGGGGTTGGTCCCAACTATGGCTACACCTTC
NA	TRBV28	TRBJ1-1	16	NA	CASSPWIGGTNTEAFF	TGTGCCAGCAGCCCATGGATCGGGGGCACGAACACTGAAGCTTTCTTT
NA	TRBV18	TRBJ2-7	14	NA	CASSPRGQTYEQYF	TGTGCCAGCTCACCACGAGGACAAACCTACGAGCAGTACTTC
NA	TRBV18	TRBJ2-5	15	NA	CASSPKVGGQETQYF	TGTGCCAGCTCACCAAAGGTGGGGGGCCAAGAGACCCAGTACTTC
NA	TRBV7-2	TRBJ2-5	16	NA	CASSLGGTPRQETQYF	TGTGCCAGCAGCTTAGGTGGCACTCCGAGGCAAGAGACCCAGTACTTC
once	TRBV23-1	TRBJ2-7	18	NA	CASSQYPRLDRHFTEQYF	TGCGCCAGCAGTCAATATCCCCGACTAGACCGTCATTTCACCGAGCAGTACTTC
once	TRBV30	TRBJ2-5	11	NA	CAWSVRETQYF	TGTGCCTGGAGTGTACGAGAGACCCAGTACTTC
NA	TRBV7-6	TRBJ2-2	18	TRBD1	CASSARTGQLSNTGELFF	TGTGCCAGCAGCGCAAGGACAGGTCAACTATCGAACACCGGGGAGCTGTTTTTT
NA	TRBV30	TRBJ1-3	14	NA	CAWSLGHSGNTIYF	TGTGCCTGGAGCCTGGGACATTCTGGAAACACCATATATTTT
NA	TRBV30	TRBJ2-7	15	TRBD1	CAWSAKDRPPYEQYF	TGTGCCTGGAGTGCCAAGGACAGGCCCCCCTACGAGCAGTACTTC
NA	TRBV12-5	TRBJ1-1	14	NA	CASGSTNMNTEAFF	TGTGCTAGTGGATCCACTAACATGAACACTGAAGCTTTCTTT
NA	TRBV29-1	TRBJ2-7	11	NA	CSVVNLYEQYF	TGCAGCGTTGTAAACCTCTACGAGCAGTACTTC
NA	TRBV18	TRBJ2-5	15	NA	CASSPPNAYEETQYF	TGTGCCAGCTCACCACCGAACGCCTATGAAGAGACCCAGTACTTC
NA	TRBV7-2	TRBJ1-1	15	TRBD1	CASSLTGDRNTEAFF	TGTGCCAGCAGCTTAACAGGGGACAGGAACACTGAAGCTTTCTTT
once	TRBV30	TRBJ2-7	14	TRBD2	CASGLADLSYEQYF	TGTGCCTCTGGACTAGCGGACCTCTCCTACGAGCAGTACTTC
NA	TRBV7-2	TRBJ1-5	17	NA	CASSLEPDPGSNQPQHF	TGTGCCAGCAGCTTAGAGCCAGATCCGGGTAGCAATCAGCCCCAGCATTTT
NA	TRBV28	TRBJ2-5	14	NA	CASSLLDWAETQYF	TGTGCCAGCAGTTTGTTAGATTGGGCAGAGACCCAGTACTTC
NA	TRBV18	TRBJ2-1	16	NA	CASSPGLLSSYNEQFF	TGTGCCAGCTCACCGGGACTCCTAAGCTCCTACAATGAGCAGTTCTTC
NA	TRBV19	TRBJ2-7	15	NA	CASSLQGPGSYEQYF	TGTGCCAGTAGTCTACAGGGACCGGGCTCCTACGAGCAGTACTTC
NA	TRBV18	TRBJ2-2	17	NA	CASSPLPTASNTGELFF	TGTGCCAGCTCACCTTTACCGACAGCGTCGAACACCGGGGAGCTGTTTTTT
NA	TRBV19	TRBJ2-7	14	NA	CASSGGPGYYEQYF	TGTGCCAGCAGTGGGGGGCCGGGATACTACGAGCAGTACTTC
NA	TRBV28	TRBJ1-5	13	NA	CASSSGDNQPQHF	TGTGCCAGCAGTTCAGGGGATAATCAGCCCCAGCATTTT
NA	TRBV19	TRBJ2-2	13	NA	CVTSPQGSGELFF	TGTGTAACTTCCCCGCAGGGTTCCGGGGAGCTGTTTTTT
NA	TRBV20-1	TRBJ2-3	11	NA	CSALREFTQYF	TGCAGTGCTTTAAGGGAATTTACGCAGTATTTT
NA	TRBV7-7	TRBJ2-1	13	NA	CASSLDSLGEQFF	TGTGCTAGCAGCTTAGATAGCCTAGGGGAGCAGTTCTTC
few	TRBV5-6	TRBJ2-5	15	NA	CASSLGPATRETQYF	TGTGCCAGCAGCTTGGGGCCCGCCACCCGGGAGACCCAGTACTTC
NA	TRBV6-6	TRBJ2-5	13	NA	CASSYGRQETQYF	TGTGCCAGCAGTTACGGCAGACAAGAGACCCAGTACTTC
once	TRBV5-4	TRBJ2-7	17	NA	CASSLATRGARSYEQYF	TGTGCCAGCAGCTTGGCCACTCGTGGGGCCCGATCCTACGAGCAGTACTTC
NA	TRBV9	TRBJ2-1	16	TRBD2	CASSPAASGRSYEQFF	TGTGCCAGCAGCCCGGCGGCTAGCGGGAGATCCTATGAGCAGTTCTTC
NA	TRBV9	TRBJ2-7	12	NA	CASSLVGGEQYF	TGTGCCAGCAGCTTAGTGGGAGGCGAGCAGTACTTC
NA	TRBV7-9	TRBJ2-7	13	NA	CASSSRSLYEQYF	TGTGCCAGCAGTTCTAGGTCCCTCTACGAGCAGTACTTC
NA	TRBV6-5	TRBJ2-7	13	NA	CASSEVQGYEQYF	TGTGCCAGCAGTGAAGTACAGGGTTACGAGCAGTACTTC
few	TRBV2	TRBJ1-1	14	NA	CASSEVVVNTEAFF	TGTGCCAGCAGTGAAGTAGTGGTGAACACTGAAGCTTTCTTT
NA	TRBV5-1	TRBJ2-3	18	TRBD2	CASSFGSGRAWGSDTQYF	TGCGCCAGCAGCTTTGGGAGCGGGAGGGCCTGGGGTTCAGATACGCAGTATTTT
NA	TRBV19	TRBJ2-7	16	NA	CASSIALTQPQYEQYF	TGTGCCAGTAGTATCGCCCTGACCCAGCCTCAATACGAGCAGTACTTC
NA	TRBV6-1	TRBJ2-5	13	NA	CASRPDSAWAQYF	TGTGCCAGCAGGCCGGACTCCGCGTGGGCCCAGTACTTC
NA	TRBV7-8	TRBJ1-1	12	NA	CASSLGTKRAFF	TGTGCCAGCAGCTTGGGGACCAAGCGGGCTTTCTTT
NA	TRBV4-1	TRBJ2-3	15	TRBD2	CASSPLGLATDTQYF	TGCGCCAGCAGCCCCCTGGGACTAGCGACAGATACGCAGTATTTT
NA	TRBV28	TRBJ2-2	14	TRBD1	CASSLGQRTGELFF	TGTGCCAGCAGTTTGGGACAGCGTACCGGGGAGCTGTTTTTT
NA	TRBV25-1	TRBJ2-1	13	TRBD1	CASNDRVTDEQFF	TGTGCCAGCAACGACAGGGTTACGGATGAGCAGTTCTTC
NA	TRBV19	TRBJ2-5	15	TRBD1	CASTPGTGIQETQYF	TGTGCCAGTACGCCCGGGACAGGGATACAAGAGACCCAGTACTTC
NA	TRBV13	TRBJ2-3	15	NA	CASTTGAGMKDTQYF	TGTGCCAGCACCACCGGGGCGGGGATGAAGGATACGCAGTATTTT
NA	TRBV6-4	TRBJ1-4	17	TRBD1	CASSATIPGGVGEKLFF	TGTGCCAGCAGTGCCACCATACCAGGGGGCGTAGGGGAAAAACTGTTTTTT
NA	TRBV20-1	TRBJ2-5	11	NA	CSARELETQYF	TGCAGTGCTAGAGAACTGGAGACCCAGTACTTC
NA	TRBV11-1	TRBJ2-5	15	TRBD2	CASSSLAAPVWTQYF	TGTGCCAGCAGCTCACTAGCGGCCCCGGTTTGGACCCAGTACTTC
NA	TRBV5-1	TRBJ2-3	15	NA	CASSLTGSSTDTQYF	TGCGCCAGCAGCTTGACAGGATCTAGCACAGATACGCAGTATTTT
NA	TRBV30	TRBJ1-3	14	NA	CAWRQANSGNTIYF	TGTGCCTGGAGACAGGCCAACTCTGGAAACACCATATATTTT
NA	TRBV6-5	TRBJ2-7	14	TRBD2	CASRASGVTYEQYF	TGTGCCAGCAGGGCTAGCGGGGTAACCTACGAGCAGTACTTC